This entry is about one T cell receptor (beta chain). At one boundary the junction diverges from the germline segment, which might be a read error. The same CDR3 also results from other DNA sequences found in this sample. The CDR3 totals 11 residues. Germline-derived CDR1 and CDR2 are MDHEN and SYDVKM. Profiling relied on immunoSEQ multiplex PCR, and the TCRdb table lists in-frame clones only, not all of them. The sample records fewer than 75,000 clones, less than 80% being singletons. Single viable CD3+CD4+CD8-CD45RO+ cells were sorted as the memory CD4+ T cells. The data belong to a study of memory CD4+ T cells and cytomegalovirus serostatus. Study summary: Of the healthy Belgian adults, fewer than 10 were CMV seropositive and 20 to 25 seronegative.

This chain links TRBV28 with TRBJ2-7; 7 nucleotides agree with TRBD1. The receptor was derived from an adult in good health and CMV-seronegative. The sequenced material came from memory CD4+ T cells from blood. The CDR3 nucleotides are TGTGCCAGCAAGGGGGCTTACGAGCAGTACTTT. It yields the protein CASKGAYEQYF.